This passage covers 8 T cell receptor beta chains from one sample sequenced in a study of cytomegalovirus exposure and HLA in healthy donors (dated by TCRdb to about 2017). Libraries were made using the immunoSEQ multiplex PCR assay. The multiplex PCR relied on a mix of 60 forward primers for TCR Vbeta segments and 13 reverse primers for TCR Jbeta segments. Sourced from immuneACCESS, this table was stored by TCRdb with only in-frame sequences that have V and J called. A share of the clones is absent; for the studies checked, an unresolved V gene accounts for under half, and the remainder has no known explanation. The sample contains roughly 110,000 clones, over 70% of them found a single time. The top ten clonotypes cover approximately 0.8% of the sample. Specimen: PBMCs. The receptors were sampled from a boy aged 10-17 years in good health and CMV-seronegative.

This clone was counted a single time. The chain recombines TRBV6-1 with TRBJ1-1; D perhaps matches TRBD1 (5 bases). CDR3 length: 14 residues. Germline V gene sequence: CDR1 MNHNS, CDR2 SASEGT. Trimming cost V 7 bases and J 1 base, with 13 bases left between them. The CDR3 protein is CASKVGLTNTEAFF. DNA for the CDR3: TGTGCCAGCAAGGTGGGACTGACGAACACTGAAGCTTTCTTT.

This clone was detected only a few times. This chain connects TRBV5-1 to TRBJ2-2, with 10 bases identical to TRBD2. The CDR3 spans 17 residues. Germline values: CDR1 SGHRS, CDR2 YFSETQ. The ends lost 0 bases at V and 1 base at J; junction bases unmatched: 3. The CDR3 nucleotides read TGCGCCAGCAGCTTGGGTAGCGGGGGGCAGAACACCGGGGAGCTGTTTTTT. Translated, it gives CASSLGSGGQNTGELFF.

This clone was seen more than once but under ten times. This CDR3 reads CATSRGGTGVGETQYF. CDR3 nucleotides: TGTGCCACCAGCAGAGGGGGGACAGGGGTTGGAGAGACCCAGTACTTC. V and J are TRBV15 and TRBJ2-5, with 10 bases lining up with TRBD1. Germline V lookup: CDR1 LNHNV, CDR2 YYDKDF (reference sequence). The CDR3 covers 16 residues. V shed 1 base and J 4 bases; nucleotides not matched to a gene: 6.

The V call is TRBV2, the J call TRBJ2-2; the match to TRBD1 covers 8 bases. The V and J ends lost 10 bases and 1 base, in that order; junction bases with no gene match: 5. Germline-derived CDR1 and CDR2 are SNHLY and FYNNEI. The length of the CDR3 is 14 residues. The DNA for the CDR3 is TGTGCCATTGGACAGGGAGGGAACACCGGGGAGCTGTTTTTT. This encodes CAIGQGGNTGELFF.

The rearrangement uses TRBV28 and TRBJ1-5; D gene unclear. V lost 5 bases, J lost 0 bases, and 8 bases lay in between. This CDR3 spans 14 amino acids. The germline V gene has CDR1 MDHEN and CDR2 SYDVKM. In nucleotides, the CDR3 is TGTGCCAGCAGTGCGCACAGTAGCAATCAGCCCCAGCATTTT. Translation: CASSAHSSNQPQHF.

V gene TRBV10-3 combines with J gene TRBJ1-2; possibly TRBD1 for D (5 bases). Germline CDR1 reads ENHRY; CDR2 reads SYGVKD. V was pared by 6 bases and J by 5 bases, with 13 bases between. This CDR3 is built from 13 residues. The CDR3 reads CAIRTGTSYGYTF. As DNA, the CDR3 is TGTGCCATCAGAACAGGAACTTCATATGGCTACACCTTC.

This chain uses TRBV5-1 with TRBJ2-1, with TRBD2 identical over 9 bases. V shed 3 bases and J 9 bases; nucleotides not matched to a gene: 22. This CDR3 has 19 residues. Germline CDR1 SGHRS, CDR2 YFSETQ. This chain's CDR3 is CASSSISGRVTWNGVEQFF. CDR3 DNA: TGCGCCAGCAGCTCGATTAGCGGGAGAGTCACTTGGAACGGGGTTGAGCAGTTCTTC.

CDR3 in amino acids: CASSLTGTGAYEQYF. As DNA, the CDR3 is TGCGCCAGCAGCTTGACTGGGACTGGAGCCTACGAGCAGTACTTC. This chain uses TRBV5-1 with TRBJ2-7, with TRBD2 as a possible D gene (6 bases). Trimming removed 1 base from V and 2 bases from J, with 13 bases in between. CDR3 size: 15 residues. Germline V CDR1 and CDR2: SGHRS, YFSETQ.